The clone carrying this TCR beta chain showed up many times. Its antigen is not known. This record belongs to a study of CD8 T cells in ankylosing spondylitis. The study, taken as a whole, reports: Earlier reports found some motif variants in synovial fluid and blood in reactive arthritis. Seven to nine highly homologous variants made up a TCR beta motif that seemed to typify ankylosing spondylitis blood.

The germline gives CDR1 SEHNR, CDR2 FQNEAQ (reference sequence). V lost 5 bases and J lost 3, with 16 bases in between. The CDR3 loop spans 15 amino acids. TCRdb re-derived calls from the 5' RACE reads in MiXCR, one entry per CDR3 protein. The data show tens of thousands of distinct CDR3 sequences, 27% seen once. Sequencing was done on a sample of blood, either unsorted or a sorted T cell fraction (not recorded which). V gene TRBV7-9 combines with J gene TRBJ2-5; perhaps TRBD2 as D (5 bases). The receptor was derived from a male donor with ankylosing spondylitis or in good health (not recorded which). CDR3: CASSAIGRGKETQYF. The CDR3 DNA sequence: TGTGCCAGCAGCGCGATCGGACGGGGAAAAGAGACCCAGTACTTC.